The rows below give T cell receptor beta chains drawn from one sample of a study of CD8+CD57+ T cells in acquired aplastic anemia. TCRdb redid the calling of the reads with MiXCR, one entry per CDR3 protein. This sample has fewer than 200,000 distinct CDR3 sequences, with approximately 60% found just once. Specimen: sorted CD4+, CD8+, or CD8+CD57+ T cells (not recorded which) from PBMCs. Receptors were obtained from a human donor in good health. Both conserved end residues are part of each CDR3. A D gene is named only where the DNA matches it firmly. For some rows the clone size is stated as once, few or many, or as a class when expanded; others skip it.

TRBJ2-6	-	TRBV9	many	14	CASSVDWKANVLTF	TGTGCCAGCAGCGTTGATTGGAAGGCCAACGTCCTGACTTTC
TRBJ2-7	TRBD2	TRBV20-1	many	15	CSASASGRRGHEQYF	TGCAGTGCTAGTGCTAGCGGGAGGAGGGGCCACGAGCAGTACTTC
TRBJ1-2	TRBD1	TRBV7-9	many	12	CASSPGQGGYTF	TGTGCCAGCAGCCCAGGACAGGGGGGCTACACCTTC
TRBJ1-5	-	TRBV7-2	-	15	CASSLRDTIYQPQHF	TGTGCCAGCAGTCTTAGAGATACCATTTATCAGCCCCAGCATTTT
TRBJ2-7	-	TRBV5-1	-	14	CASSLSRGAYEQYF	TGCGCCAGCAGCTTGAGCAGGGGGGCCTACGAGCAGTACTTC
TRBJ2-1	TRBD2	TRBV20-1	once	14	CSASSGGGSNEQFF	TGCAGTGCTTCAAGCGGGGGGGGCTCCAATGAGCAGTTCTTC
TRBJ1-3	TRBD1	TRBV15	many	18	CATSRLGQGVSSGNTIYF	TGTGCCACCAGCAGGCTAGGACAGGGGGTGAGCTCTGGAAACACCATATATTTT
TRBJ2-3	-	TRBV3-1	few	15	CASSPGAEGFDTQYF	TGTGCCAGCAGCCCCGGAGCAGAGGGCTTCGATACGCAGTATTTT
TRBJ2-5	TRBD2	TRBV9	-	15	CASSPGTSGPGTQYF	TGTGCCAGCAGCCCCGGGACTAGCGGTCCGGGGACCCAGTACTTC
TRBJ2-2	-	TRBV20-1	-	12	CSAPHGTGELFF	TGCAGTGCTCCTCACGGGACCGGGGAGCTGTTTTTT
TRBJ2-7	-	TRBV15	-	13	CATSRDAVYEQYF	TGTGCCACCAGCAGAGATGCTGTGTACGAGCAGTACTTC
TRBJ1-3	TRBD1	TRBV24-1	-	17	CATSDGQGNMSGNTIYF	TGTGCCACCAGTGATGGACAGGGTAATATGTCTGGAAACACCATATATTTT
TRBJ2-3	-	TRBV19	-	15	CASSSGPAGADTQYF	TGTGCCAGTAGCTCTGGGCCGGCGGGCGCAGATACGCAGTATTTT
TRBJ2-1	TRBD2	TRBV2	many	14	CASIGLAGDNEQFF	TGTGCCAGCATCGGACTAGCGGGAGACAATGAGCAGTTCTTC
TRBJ1-3	TRBD1	TRBV20-1	-	16	CSASGQGAEYGNTIYF	TGCAGTGCTAGCGGACAGGGGGCTGAATATGGCAACACCATATATTTT
TRBJ2-1	-	TRBV7-8	-	15	CASSLAGFSYNEQFF	TGTGCCAGCAGCTTAGCGGGGTTCTCCTACAATGAGCAGTTCTTC
TRBJ1-3	TRBD1	TRBV20-1	-	18	CSAKNPEPTGNSGNTIYF	TGCAGTGCTAAGAATCCCGAACCGACAGGGAACTCTGGAAACACCATATATTTT
TRBJ2-1	-	TRBV29-1	-	17	CSVEVPLRALAIGEQFF	TGCAGCGTTGAAGTGCCCCTTAGGGCCCTTGCAATCGGCGAGCAGTTCTTC
TRBJ2-3	TRBD2	TRBV7-3	-	15	CASSLTGGGSDTQYF	TGTGCCAGCAGCTTAACGGGGGGGGGATCAGATACGCAGTATTTT
TRBJ2-1	-	TRBV20-1	once	16	CSAREGSFGSYNEQFF	TGCAGTGCTAGAGAAGGAAGCTTCGGCTCCTACAATGAGCAGTTCTTC
TRBJ2-7	-	TRBV27	once	15	CASSSSGLVFYEQYF	TGTGCCAGCAGTTCCTCGGGGCTAGTATTCTACGAGCAGTACTTC
TRBJ2-5	-	TRBV25-1	-	19	CASSEPSLPRDHTMETQYF	TGTGCCAGCAGTGAACCTAGTCTTCCCAGGGACCATACTATGGAGACCCAGTACTTC
TRBJ2-5	TRBD2	TRBV7-2	few	14	CASSLVAGGETQYF	TGTGCCAGCAGCTTAGTAGCGGGGGGTGAGACCCAGTACTTC
TRBJ2-3	-	TRBV9	few	14	CASSERLDTDTQYF	TGTGCCAGCAGCGAACGACTAGACACAGATACGCAGTATTTT
TRBJ1-2	-	TRBV10-1	-	15	CASSEDRTPNYGYTF	TGCGCCAGCAGTGAGGACAGGACCCCTAACTATGGCTACACCTTC
TRBJ1-1	-	TRBV20-1	-	11	CSENRDTEAFF	TGCAGCGAAAACAGGGACACTGAAGCTTTCTTT
TRBJ1-2	TRBD1	TRBV5-1	-	13	CASSEGANDGYTF	TGTGCCAGCAGCGAGGGGGCGAATGATGGCTACACCTTC
TRBJ1-2	-	TRBV6-5	many	17	CASSYSFGGSGPMGYTF	TGTGCCAGCAGTTACTCGTTCGGCGGGTCAGGACCCATGGGCTACACCTTC